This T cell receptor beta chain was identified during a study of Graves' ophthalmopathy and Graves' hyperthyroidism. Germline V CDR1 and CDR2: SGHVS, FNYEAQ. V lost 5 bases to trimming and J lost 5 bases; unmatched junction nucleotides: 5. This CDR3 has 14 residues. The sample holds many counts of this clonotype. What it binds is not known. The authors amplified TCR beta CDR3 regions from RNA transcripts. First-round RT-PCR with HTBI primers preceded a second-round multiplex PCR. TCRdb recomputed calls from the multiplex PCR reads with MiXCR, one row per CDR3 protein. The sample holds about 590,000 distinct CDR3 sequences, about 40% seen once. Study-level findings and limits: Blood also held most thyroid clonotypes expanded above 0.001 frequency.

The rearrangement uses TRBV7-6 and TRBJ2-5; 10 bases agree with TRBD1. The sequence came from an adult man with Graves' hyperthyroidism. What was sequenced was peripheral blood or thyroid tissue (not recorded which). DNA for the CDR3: TGTGCCAGCAGCGTCGGACAGGGGGACGAGACCCAGTACTTC. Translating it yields CASSVGQGDETQYF.